One sample yielded the 24 T cell receptor beta chains listed below, sequenced in a study of shared clonotypes between healthy human individuals (dated by TCRdb to 2018 to 2020). CD8 naive samples were obtained by positive selection for CCR7 among CD45RO-negative cells, yielding a CD45RA+CCR7+ population from which TemRA cells were excluded. Library preparation was by the immunoSEQ multiplex PCR assay. TCRdb stores this immuneACCESS table with in-frame sequences only. Part of the clones is absent; in the studies checked, under half of the shortfall reflects unresolved V genes, and no reason is known for the rest. The sample yields 2 million to 2.5 million clones; around 93% were counted once. The biggest ten clones account for about 1.8% of the sample. The sequenced sample consisted of naive CD8+ T cells from PBMCs. Read against the paper, the sample's cell subset or site label means: CD45RA+CCR7+. The receptors derive from a man aged 18 to 30 in good health. Some clones in this sample may be carry-over from other donors' samples.

The chain carries TRBV6-5 and TRBJ2-7; tentatively, D is TRBD2 (5 bases). The CDR3 spans 13 residues. The V end was cut by 5 bases, the J end by 5 bases, with 13 bases between. Per the germline V gene, CDR1 is MNHEY and CDR2 is SVGAGI. CDR3 DNA: TGTGCCAGCAGTCCCGGGATCTCGGACGAGCAGTACTTC. Its protein product is CASSPGISDEQYF.

In the case of this clone: Other DNA sequences in this specimen translate into the identical CDR3. This chain joins TRBV4-1 and TRBJ1-1; D unresolved. Trimming pared 1 base from V and 2 bases from J, leaving 8 bases between. Germline assignment: CDR1 MGHRA and CDR2 YSYEKL. The CDR3 consists of 14 residues. CDR3 DNA sequence: TGCGCCAGCAGCCAAGTCGCAGGCAACACTGAAGCTTTCTTT. It is translated as CASSQVAGNTEAFF.

The chain employs TRBV4-1 and TRBJ2-7; 10 bases agree with TRBD2. The germline V gene encodes CDR1 MGHRA and CDR2 YSYEKL. V was pared by 1 base and J by 2 bases, with 8 bases of the junction left unmatched. CDR3 length: 17 residues. The CDR3 sequence is CASSQALTLAGAYEQYF. Written as DNA, the CDR3 is TGCGCCAGCAGCCAAGCGCTTACCCTAGCGGGAGCCTACGAGCAGTACTTC.

The gene calls are TRBV27 and TRBJ2-3; 15 bases are a match to TRBD2. The CDR3 runs 17 residues. The junction had 7 bases not matched to a gene; V was cut back by 5 bases and J by 4 bases. Germline lookup yields CDR1 MNHEY and CDR2 SMNVEV (reference sequence). CDR3 sequence reads: CASSILGTSGRSDTQYF. The CDR3 DNA sequence: TGTGCCAGCAGTATATTAGGGACTAGCGGGAGGTCAGATACGCAGTATTTT.

The chain links TRBV27 to TRBJ2-1; weak D call: TRBD1 (5 bases). The CDR3 is 14 amino acids. Germline V gene data show CDR1 as MNHEY and CDR2 as SMNVEV (reference sequence). The V gene lost 0 bases and the J gene lost 5 bases, with 8 bases spanning the gap. CDR3 in amino acids: CASSLSDSNNEQFF. DNA for the CDR3: TGTGCCAGCAGTTTATCTGACAGCAACAATGAGCAGTTCTTC.

The chain is built from TRBV7-9 and TRBJ2-1; D unclear. The CDR3 loop spans 11 amino acids. In germline, CDR1 is SEHNR, CDR2 FQNEAQ (reference sequence). V lost 7 bases to trimming and J lost 9 bases, with 10 bases between them. The CDR3 loop reads CASIRSGEQFF. The CDR3 DNA reads as TGTGCCAGCATAAGGTCCGGTGAGCAGTTCTTC.

This clone was found once. This rearrangement joins TRBV4-1 to TRBJ2-1; D ambiguous. The CDR3 sequence is 14 residues long. The V gene lost 3 bases and the J gene lost 2 bases, with 8 bases spanning the gap. CDR1 and CDR2 from the germline V gene are MGHRA and YSYEKL. DNA of the CDR3: TGCGCCAGCAGCCAGCACCGGGCCTACAATGAGCAGTTCTTC. Translation gives CASSQHRAYNEQFF.

A single count supports this clone. Here the CDR3 reads CASSYGAIYNEQFF. CDR3 nucleotide sequence: TGTGCCAGCAGTTACGGGGCCATCTACAATGAGCAGTTCTTC. The chain uses TRBV6-5 and TRBJ2-1; TRBD1 is a possible D gene (5 bases). The length of the CDR3 is 14 residues. CDR1 is MNHEY and CDR2 is SVGAGI in the germline V gene. The V end was cut by 2 bases, the J end by 3 bases, with 8 bases between.

The J gene is TRBJ2-1, the V gene TRBV7-8, with TRBD2 identical over 8 bases. CDR1 is SGHVS, CDR2 FQNEAQ, per germline. V was pared by 4 bases and J by 2 bases, with 13 bases of the junction left unmatched. The CDR3 sequence is 18 residues long. The CDR3 here is CASSSEATSAGTYNEQFF. The CDR3 nucleotides are TGTGCCAGCAGCTCGGAAGCGACTAGCGCTGGCACCTACAATGAGCAGTTCTTC.

This clone occurred once. In the same sample, other DNA sequences code for this CDR3. The chain carries TRBV28 and TRBJ2-2; maybe TRBD2 (6 bases). Trimming stripped 3 bases from V and 5 bases from J, with 7 bases between. There are 13 residues in the CDR3. Germline V CDR1 and CDR2: MDHEN, SYDVKM. CDR3: CASSFGGTGELFF. DNA for the CDR3: TGTGCCAGCAGTTTTGGGGGGACCGGGGAGCTGTTTTTT.

CDR3 DNA sequence: TGCGCCAGCAGCCAAGAAGGGGCTGGGGCCAACGTCCTGACTTTC. It yields the protein CASSQEGAGANVLTF. V is TRBV4-1 and J is TRBJ2-6, with a possible D match to TRBD1 (5 bases). CDR1 MGHRA and CDR2 YSYEKL come from the germline V gene. There are 15 residues in the CDR3. The V and J ends lost 0 bases and 2 bases respectively, with 5 bases between them.

This clone appeared once. The CDR3 coding sequence is TGTGCCAGCAGCGTAGCGCGAGGGACCGCCGGGGAGCTGTTTTTT. It yields the protein CASSVARGTAGELFF. The chain is built from TRBV9 and TRBJ2-2; D assignment may be TRBD1 or TRBD2 (5 bases each). V lost 0 bases and J 6 bases, leaving 12 bases between the germline ends. Looked up from germline, CDR1 is SGDLS and CDR2 is YYNGEE. The length of the CDR3 is 15 residues.

The chain links TRBV4-1 to TRBJ2-3; D assignment may be TRBD1 or TRBD2 (6 bases each). From germline, CDR1 is MGHRA and CDR2 YSYEKL. With 5 bases removed from V and 2 bases from J, the gap between germline ends came to 20 bases. CDR3 length: 17 amino acids. CDR3 loop: CASSGGPEGTITDTQYF. CDR3 nucleotides: TGCGCCAGCAGCGGAGGACCGGAGGGGACAATCACAGATACGCAGTATTTT.

This clone was recorded once. V is TRBV4-1 and J is TRBJ2-7; 10 bases map to TRBD1. V shed 3 bases and J 0 bases; nucleotides not matched to a gene: 8. The germline gives CDR1 MGHRA, CDR2 YSYEKL. The CDR3 runs to 17 residues. The DNA for the CDR3 is TGCGCCAGCAGCCAGGGACAGGGGTACGGGAGCTCCTACGAGCAGTACTTC. Amino acids: CASSQGQGYGSSYEQYF.

V usage is TRBV4-1 and J usage is TRBJ1-1, with D possibly matching TRBD1 (6 bases). Trimming took off 4 bases at V and 1 base at J, with 19 bases between the two ends. Germline V lookup: CDR1 MGHRA, CDR2 YSYEKL. This CDR3 is built from 17 residues. This CDR3 reads CASSREAESRGNTEAFF. For the CDR3, the DNA is TGCGCCAGCAGCCGAGAAGCGGAAAGCAGGGGGAACACTGAAGCTTTCTTT.

The rearrangement links TRBV27 to TRBJ1-5; 7 bases align to TRBD1. The V gene's germline CDR1 is MNHEY and CDR2 SMNVEV (reference sequence). The CDR3 has 14 residues. V lost 5 bases, J lost 4 bases, and 5 bases stayed unmatched. CDR3 nucleotide sequence: TGTGCCAGCAGTAAGACAGGGTGGAATCAGCCCCAGCATTTT. Its translation is CASSKTGWNQPQHF.

The chain carries TRBV6-4 and TRBJ2-1; no definite D call. V lost 0 bases, J lost 6 bases, and 6 bases lay in between. CDR1 and CDR2 from the germline V gene are MRHNA and SNTAGT. The CDR3 runs to 13 residues. Here the CDR3 DNA reads TGTGCCAGCAGTGACTCAGGCGGCAATGAGCAGTTCTTC. Translating it yields CASSDSGGNEQFF.

The chain carries TRBV27 and TRBJ2-7; tentatively, D is TRBD1 (5 bases). This CDR3 is built from 16 residues. CDR1 is MNHEY and CDR2 is SMNVEV in the germline V gene (reference sequence). Between the trimmed V and J ends, which lost 3 bases and 0 bases, there was a span of 15 bases. CDR3 loop: CASSFSVGAYSYEQYF. CDR3 nucleotide sequence: TGTGCCAGCAGTTTCTCGGTAGGGGCTTACTCCTACGAGCAGTACTTC.

This clone was detected only a few times. The chain is built from TRBV10-3 and TRBJ1-2, with TRBD1 matching over 8 bases. V shed 11 bases and J 8 bases; nucleotides not matched to a gene: 10. The germline V gene encodes CDR1 ENHRY and CDR2 SYGVKD. This CDR3 region has 12 residues. This CDR3 reads CAVSQGAEGYTF. The CDR3 DNA sequence: TGTGCCGTATCCCAGGGGGCTGAGGGCTACACCTTC.

The V call is TRBV19, the J call TRBJ2-4; perhaps TRBD2 as D (6 bases). CDR3 length equals 16 residues. Per the germline V gene, CDR1 is LNHDA and CDR2 is SQIVND (reference sequence). V lost 6 bases and J lost 0, with 15 bases in between. CDR3 DNA sequence: TGTGCCAGTAGGACCTCCCAGGGACTAGCCAAAAACATTCAGTACTTC. This translates into CASRTSQGLAKNIQYF.

The chain employs TRBV7-2 and TRBJ2-7; 9 nucleotides agree with TRBD1. With 6 bases clipped from V and 2 bases from J, the junction kept 8 bases outside the gene matches. CDR1 and CDR2 from the germline V gene are SGHTA and FQGNSA. There are 15 residues in the CDR3. The CDR3 reads CASRSRTGDPYEQYF. In nucleotides, the CDR3 is TGTGCCAGCAGATCTAGGACAGGGGATCCCTACGAGCAGTACTTC. Using reference TRBV7-2 and TRBJ2-7 for the parts outside the CDR3, the full variable domain is GAGVSQSPSNKVTEKGKDVELRCDPISGHTALYWYRQSLGQGLEFLIYFQGNSAPDKSGLPSDRFSAERTGGSVSTLTIQRTQQEDSAVYLCASRSRTGDPYEQYFGPGTRLTVT.

The chain couples TRBV4-1 to TRBJ2-3; D remains ambiguous. CDR1 MGHRA and CDR2 YSYEKL come from the germline V gene. The ends were cut back, 3 bases at V and 6 bases at J, with 34 bases in the middle. The length of the CDR3 is 21 residues. The CDR3 spells CASSHSSPNIKTTLSSDTQYF. CDR3 nucleotide sequence: TGCGCCAGCAGCCATTCATCCCCAAATATCAAAACCACCCTCTCCAGTGATACGCAGTATTTT.

CDR3 sequence reads: CASSQDDGPSSTDTQYF. CDR3 bases: TGTGCCAGCAGCCAAGACGACGGACCATCTAGCACAGATACGCAGTATTTT. The J gene is TRBJ2-3, the V gene TRBV4-2; D gene unclear. V lost 0 bases to trimming and J lost 0 bases, with 13 bases between them. CDR3 length: 17 residues. The V gene's germline CDR1 is LGHNA and CDR2 YNFKEQ.

This sequence joins TRBV7-2 and TRBJ2-6, with TRBD1 matching over 7 bases. Unmatched junction bases numbered 10, after V lost 4 bases and J lost 4 bases. The CDR3 loop spans 17 amino acids. CDR1 is SGHTA and CDR2 is FQGNSA in the germline V gene. CDR3 protein: CASSSRDRDGGANVLTF. CDR3 in DNA: TGTGCCAGCAGCTCAAGGGACAGAGACGGGGGGGCCAACGTCCTGACTTTC. Full variable domain (rest looked up from reference TRBV7-2 and TRBJ2-6): GAGVSQSPSNKVTEKGKDVELRCDPISGHTALYWYRQSLGQGLEFLIYFQGNSAPDKSGLPSDRFSAERTGGSVSTLTIQRTQQEDSAVYLCASSSRDRDGGANVLTFGAGSRLTVL.